The clone carrying this T cell receptor (beta chain) has a count of ten or more. Antigen: not known. Preparing the TCRbeta library involved the use of unique molecular identifiers. TCRdb fed the PCR reads into MiXCR, producing one record per CDR3 protein. The sample lists 670,000 or so distinct CDR3 sequences; about an eighth were seen once. This entry belongs to a study of T-cell reconstitution after alpha-beta-depleted transplantation in children. General study results and limits: A year post-transplant, T-cell counts and diversity derived mostly from newly produced T cells. Several hundred expanded graft clones reportedly were the source of alpha-beta T cells about two months after transplant. It was surviving recipient T cells and thymic progenitors that gave some patients high TCRbeta diversity at day 60.

Trimming cost V 6 bases and J 3 bases, with 13 bases left between them. The CDR3 has 13 residues. The germline CDR1 and CDR2 sequences are DFQATT and SNEGSKA (reference sequence). The sequencing here drew on PBMCs, taken before TCRalphabeta/CD19-depleted stem cell transplant. V is TRBV20-1 and J is TRBJ2-3; no clear D. The sequence was collected from a girl aged 2-9 years with congenital amegakaryocytic thrombocytopenia, due to receive a stem cell transplant. CDR3 DNA: TGCAGTGCGGAATCCTACGGGACAGATACGCAGTATTTT. As protein: CSAESYGTDTQYF.